This T cell receptor beta chain came from a study of blood T cell repertoires in COVID-19. Study overall: Nucleic acid was either cDNA or gDNA, and it came from T cells, B-cell-depleted T cells, or PBMCs.

In the original workflow: Researchers report that nucleated cell counts were estimated from reference gene primer amplification. Using immunoSEQ multiplex PCR, the repertoire was profiled, and TCRdb retains in-frame clones only, with some absent. V and J calls and clone size come straight from that table; D and trimming were deduced from the DNA. The data hold 300,000 to 400,000 clones, with about 90% observed a single time. CDR1 is SEHNR and CDR2 is FQNEAQ in the germline V gene (reference sequence). The V and J ends lost 6 bases and 0 bases respectively, with 15 bases between them. The CDR3 runs to 15 residues.

Source material: peripheral blood. This TCR came from a woman aged 70-85 years with COVID-19, enrolled during active disease. The chain has TRBV7-9 and TRBJ2-7; TRBD2 is a possible D gene (5 bases). The chain's CDR3 is CASSRRESGSYEQYF. The CDR3 DNA reads TGTGCCAGCAGTAGAAGGGAGAGTGGCTCCTACGAGCAGTACTTC.